This T cell receptor beta chain was identified during a study of T cells in Graves' hyperthyroidism and ophthalmopathy. CDR1 is SGHTA, CDR2 FQGTGA, per germline. The CDR3 is 13 amino acids. V lost 1 base and J lost 5, with 8 bases in between. Exclusion of a patient resulted from uncontrolled infection, other autoimmune disease, pregnancy or lactation. In making diagnoses, clinical symptoms, serum thyroxine and TRAb, thyroid ultrasound and orbital computed tomography were all used. It was RNA transcripts that yielded the amplified TCR beta CDR3 regions. HTBI primers were the set used in a first-round RT-PCR of the TCR CDR3. Using its own MiXCR run on the multiplex PCR reads, TCRdb lists one record per CDR3 protein. The sample consists of under 300,000 distinct CDR3 sequences, about 20% of them appearing once. This clonotype was detected ten times or more.

V gene TRBV7-3 combines with J gene TRBJ1-1, with unresolved D. Sequenced sample: blood. This receptor was identified in a man between 25 and 39 years old with Graves' ophthalmopathy. CDR3 in DNA: TGTGCCAGCAGCTTAAGTGGGCGGACTGAAGCTTTCTTT. Translated: CASSLSGRTEAFF.